These 18 T cell receptor beta chains were all obtained from the same sample, sequenced in a study. Assay: immunoSEQ multiplex PCR; the TCRdb copy retains only in-frame clones and omits some. The sample carries some 70,000 clones, 93% recorded once. Material: PBMCs. These TCRs come from a man aged 35 to 55 with rheumatoid arthritis.

This rearrangement joins TRBV27 to TRBJ2-7, with 10 nucleotides matching TRBD1. The trim removed 6 bases at V and 2 bases at J, leaving 7 bases unmatched. Germline-derived CDR1 and CDR2 are MNHEY and SMNVEV (reference sequence). The CDR3 runs to 15 residues. The DNA for the CDR3 is TGTGCCAGCAGCCCAGGACAGGGGGTCCCCTACGAGCAGTACTTC. Its protein is CASSPGQGVPYEQYF.

V and J are TRBV10-3 and TRBJ1-1; 9 bases are shared with TRBD1. The CDR3 is made up of 13 amino acids. Germline-derived CDR1 and CDR2 are ENHRY and SYGVKD. Trimming at V came to 6 bases and at J to 4 bases, leaving 3 bases not matched to a gene. This CDR3 reads CAISRTGVTEAFF. The CDR3 DNA is TGTGCCATCAGCCGGACAGGGGTCACTGAAGCTTTCTTT.

This clone has just one count. CDR3 amino acids: CASSLDSGRWYEQYF. DNA of the CDR3: TGTGCCAGCAGCTTAGATAGCGGGAGGTGGTACGAGCAGTACTTC. This rearrangement joins TRBV11-2 to TRBJ2-7, with 10 bases matching TRBD2. The V gene's germline CDR1 is SGHAT and CDR2 FQNNGV. The CDR3 contains 15 residues. Germline trimming cut 0 bases from V and 4 bases from J; bases unmatched to any gene: 3.

The chain uses TRBV27 and TRBJ2-1; 10 positions match TRBD2. V gave up 11 bases and J gave up 7 bases; unmatched junction bases: 11. This CDR3 has 14 amino acids. Looked up from germline, CDR1 is MNHEY and CDR2 is SMNVEV (reference sequence). Here the CDR3 reads CACQQREGRNEQFF. In nucleotides, the CDR3 is TGTGCCTGCCAACAGCGGGAGGGCCGGAATGAGCAGTTCTTC.

CDR3 residues: CASSFLAGVSEQYF. The DNA for the CDR3 is TGTGCCAGCAGTTTTCTAGCGGGAGTAAGCGAGCAGTACTTC. The rearrangement links TRBV28 to TRBJ2-7; 10 bases agree with TRBD2. Germline V gene lookup returns CDR1 MDHEN and CDR2 SYDVKM. The CDR3 is 14 amino acids. The V gene end was trimmed by 3 bases and the J gene end by 6 bases; junction bases not matched to a gene: 5.

The V gene is TRBV21-1, the J gene TRBJ1-2. TRBV21-1 is a pseudogene locus. CDR3 size: 13 residues. The CDR3 DNA reads as TGTGCCAGCAGCAAAACGAGGGGCTCTGGCTACACCTTC. Translation: CASSKTRGSGYTF.

The chain is built from TRBV5-1 and TRBJ2-3, with 13 bases lining up with TRBD2. Trimming removed 5 bases from V and 4 bases from J; junction bases left unmatched: 7. Germline CDR1 reads SGHRS; CDR2 reads YFSETQ. CDR3 length: 16 residues. The CDR3 DNA reads TGCGCCAGCAGTACTAGCGGGGGGGCCTCTCCAGATACGCAGTATTTT. Protein: CASSTSGGASPDTQYF.

J is TRBJ1-1 and V is TRBV2, with D possibly matching TRBD1 (5 bases). Germline lookup yields CDR1 SNHLY and CDR2 FYNNEI. The CDR3 sequence is 12 residues long. V lost 5 bases and J 5 bases, leaving 9 bases between the germline ends. CDR3 nucleotide sequence: TGTGCCAGCAGTTCCAGGGAGACTGAAGCTTTCTTT. It codes for CASSSRETEAFF. Based on the CDR3 plus reference TRBV2 and TRBJ1-1, the full variable domain is EPEVTQTPSHQVTQMGQEVILRCVPISNHLYFYWYRQILGQKVEFLVSFYNNEISEKSEIFDDQFSVERPDGSNFTLKIRSTKLEDSAMYFCASSSRETEAFFGQGTRLTVV.

This chain uses TRBV5-1 with TRBJ1-3; TRBD1 matches at 9 bases. Germline V gene data show CDR1 as SGHRS and CDR2 as YFSETQ. The CDR3 extends over 16 amino acids. The V and J ends lost 4 bases and 0 bases, in that order; junction bases with no gene match: 5. The CDR3, as DNA: TGCGCCAGCAGCCCGGGACAGGGCGTCTCTGGAAACACCATATATTTT. This encodes CASSPGQGVSGNTIYF.

This chain uses TRBV24-1 with TRBJ2-5; TRBD1 matches at 11 bases. CDR1 is KGHDR, CDR2 SFDVKD, per germline. This CDR3 has 16 amino acids. V lost 3 bases and J lost 5; bases outside the gene matches: 7. CDR3 protein: CATSDGGQGAGETQYF. CDR3 sequence (DNA): TGTGCCACCAGTGATGGAGGACAGGGGGCGGGGGAGACCCAGTACTTC.

This chain uses TRBV2 with TRBJ1-1, with 7 bases matching TRBD1. This CDR3 is built from 14 residues. The V gene's germline CDR1 is SNHLY and CDR2 FYNNEI. V lost 1 base, J lost 6 bases, and 5 bases stayed unmatched. The CDR3 region is CASSEVTGFSEAFF. DNA of the CDR3: TGTGCCAGCAGTGAAGTGACAGGGTTTTCTGAAGCTTTCTTT.

The chain recombines TRBV21-1 with TRBJ2-7; the table's D call TRBD1 went unverified against the DNA. TRBV21-1 is listed as a pseudogene. The CDR3 loop spans 17 amino acids. CDR3 region: CASSKQERPANTLEQYF. The CDR3 region has the DNA TGTGCCAGCAGCAAACAGGAACGGCCAGCCAATACACTCGAGCAGTACTTC.

The chain couples TRBV7-6 to TRBJ2-1, with 7 bases lining up with TRBD2. CDR1 and CDR2 from the germline V gene are SGHVS and FNYEAQ. The trim removed 2 bases at V and 2 bases at J, leaving 6 bases unmatched. This CDR3 has 16 amino acids. CDR3 bases: TGTGCCAGCAGCTTAATGGGGCGGGAGCCCTACAATGAGCAGTTCTTC. Its translation is CASSLMGREPYNEQFF.

The chain joins TRBV30 to TRBJ2-1; tentatively, D is TRBD2 (7 bases). CDR3 size: 14 residues. In germline, CDR1 is GTSNPN, CDR2 SVGIG (reference sequence). V lost 5 bases, J lost 0 bases, and 11 bases lay in between. This CDR3 is CAWARGASYNEQFF. In DNA form, the CDR3 reads TGTGCCTGGGCCCGGGGGGCCTCCTACAATGAGCAGTTCTTC.

As concerns this clone: This same CDR3 is encoded by further DNA sequences in the sample. The CDR3 loop reads CASSLRQNTFQETQYF. The DNA for the CDR3 is TGTGCCAGCAGCCTTAGACAGAACACATTCCAGGAGACCCAGTACTTC. V gene TRBV5-4 combines with J gene TRBJ2-5, with a tentative D call TRBD1 (5 bases). V was pared by 4 bases and J by 5 bases, with 21 bases between. Germline V gene sequence: CDR1 SGHNT, CDR2 YYREEE (reference sequence). The CDR3 loop spans 16 amino acids.

The chain recombines TRBV3-1 (or the pseudogene TRBV3-2) with TRBJ2-7; D is unresolved. The CDR3 is made up of 15 amino acids. The V gene lost 1 base and the J gene lost 0 bases, with 10 bases spanning the gap. Germline lookup yields CDR1 LGHDT and CDR2 YNNKEL (reference sequence). CDR3 DNA: TGTGCCAGCAGCCAAGGGGTCTCCAGCTCCTACGAGCAGTACTTC. This sequence encodes CASSQGVSSSYEQYF.

Concerning this clone: Sequence at one end of the junction differs from germline and may be a read error. The chain employs TRBV7-7 and TRBJ2-5; tentatively, D is TRBD1 (5 bases). This CDR3 contains 13 residues. Germline CDR1 SSHAT, CDR2 FNYEAQ (reference sequence). This CDR3 reads CASSLAREGTQYF. DNA for the CDR3: TGTGCTAGCAGCTTAGCCAGGGAAGGGACCCAGTACTTC.

This clone was recorded only once. J is TRBJ2-7 and V is TRBV30, with 10 bases identical to TRBD1. Germline assignment: CDR1 GTSNPN and CDR2 SVGIG (reference sequence). V was pared by 1 base and J by 2 bases, with 5 bases of the junction left unmatched. The CDR3 is 15 residues long. CDR3 loop: CAWSEFGQGAYEQYF. CDR3 bases: TGTGCCTGGAGTGAGTTTGGACAGGGGGCCTACGAGCAGTACTTC. Together with reference TRBV30 and TRBJ2-7, the CDR3 gives the full variable domain: SQTIHQWPATLVQPVGSPLSLECTVEGTSNPNLYWYRQAAGRGLQLLFYSVGIGQISSEVPQNLSASRPQDRQFILSSKKLLLSDSGFYLCAWSEFGQGAYEQYFGPGTRLTVT.